Sequencing of this TCR beta chain was carried out in a study of T cell clonotyping in hematopoietic cell transplantation. Study-level results: Broader posttransplant TCR repertoire diversity was predicted by graft donor and pretransplant recipient Inverse Simpson Index values. After transplant, recipient diversity fell while pathologically expanded clonotypes grew through day 180. No sorting was done, leaving CD4 and CD8 contributions mixed.

Note on this clone: Its antigen is currently unknown.

The germline gives CDR1 SNHLY, CDR2 FYNNEI. The germline V and J ends were trimmed by 7 bases and 9 bases, with 21 bases remaining between them. This CDR3 comprises 14 residues. Method: immunoSEQ multiplex PCR; TCRdb's copy keeps in-frame clones and lacks some. The sample records about 69,000 clones, around 94% being singletons. The chain recombines TRBV2 with TRBJ1-2, with D hard to call. This clonotype was obtained from a man in his fifties or sixties in good health. Some clones in this sample may be carry-over from other donors' samples. Source material: peripheral blood mononuclear cells. CDR3 protein: CASKRSLLNKSYTF. The CDR3, as DNA: TGTGCCAGCAAAAGGAGCTTATTGAACAAGAGCTACACCTTC.